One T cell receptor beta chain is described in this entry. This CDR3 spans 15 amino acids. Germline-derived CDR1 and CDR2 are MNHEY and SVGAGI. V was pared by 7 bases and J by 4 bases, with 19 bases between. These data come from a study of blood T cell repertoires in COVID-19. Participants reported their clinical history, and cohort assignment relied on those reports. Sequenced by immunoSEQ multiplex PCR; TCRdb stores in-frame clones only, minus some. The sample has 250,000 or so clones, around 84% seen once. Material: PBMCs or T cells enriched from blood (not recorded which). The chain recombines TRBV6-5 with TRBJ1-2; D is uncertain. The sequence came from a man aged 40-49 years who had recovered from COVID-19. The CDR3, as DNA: TGTGCCAGCAACGGGGTGGGCGACGTTACCTATGGCTACACCTTC. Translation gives CASNGVGDVTYGYTF.